This TCR beta chain stems from a study of T cell responses to AZD1222 COVID-19 vaccine. TCRdb's table, derived via immunoSEQ multiplex PCR, lists solely in-frame clones and lacks some. This table has 150,000 to 200,000 clones, about nine tenths appearing once. The germline gives CDR1 MDHEN, CDR2 SYDVKM. With 6 bases removed from V and 2 bases from J, the gap between germline ends came to 16 bases. CDR3 length: 15 residues. The sample in question was peripheral blood, obtained on day 0 of AZD1222 vaccination. The chain is built from TRBV28 and TRBJ1-2; tentative D call: TRBD1 (6 bases). This TCR came from an adult in good health. CDR3 DNA: TGTGCCAGCAGCGGGGGGGCAAAGGCAAACTATGGCTACACCTTC. Its translation: CASSGGAKANYGYTF.